The 17 T cell receptor beta chains listed next were all sequenced from one sample in a study of OX40 agonist ivuxolimab in advanced cancers. Method: immunoSEQ multiplex PCR; TCRdb's copy keeps in-frame clones and lacks some. The data show tens of thousands of clones, with around 89% seen just once and 0.94% held by the top ten. Specimen: CD4+ or CD8+ T cells sorted from blood, collected in a trial of the OX40 agonist ivuxolimab. These receptors all stem from an adult with an advanced solid tumor such as melanoma, head and neck, liver or kidney cancer.

J is TRBJ1-5 and V is TRBV2; no firm D call. The germline CDR1 and CDR2 sequences are SNHLY and FYNNEI. The ends were cut back, 4 bases at V and 0 bases at J, with 10 bases in the middle. The CDR3 length is 15 residues. CDR3 amino acids: CASSVSLNSNQPQHF. The CDR3 coding sequence is TGTGCCAGCAGTGTATCTCTGAATAGCAATCAGCCCCAGCATTTT.

The rearrangement uses TRBV11-1 and TRBJ2-5, with TRBD2 matching over 7 bases. Judging by the DNA end, TRBJ2-7 fits better; the J call may be wrong. Germline V gene data show CDR1 as SGHAT and CDR2 as FQDESV (reference sequence). This CDR3 is 14 amino acids long. The CDR3 region is CASSVTGGSYEQYF. The CDR3 DNA reads TGTGCCAGCAGCGTAACGGGGGGATCCTACGAGCAGTACTTC.

The rearrangement uses TRBV18 and TRBJ1-2, with 8 bases that match TRBD1. CDR1 and CDR2 from the germline V gene are KGHSH and LQKENI. J gave up 1 base and V 3 bases, and 4 bases lay outside the gene matches. CDR3 length equals 15 residues. CDR3 nucleotides: TGTGCCAGCTCACCGGAGGGACAGGTTAACTATGGCTACACCTTC. Protein product: CASSPEGQVNYGYTF.

The chain joins TRBV25-1 to TRBJ2-3; tentatively, D is TRBD1 or TRBD2 (5 bases each). V gave up 5 bases and J gave up 2 bases, with 23 bases separating them. CDR3 length: 18 residues. In germline, CDR1 is MGHDK, CDR2 SYGVNS. As DNA, the CDR3 is TGTGCCAGCAGTTCTAACGGGGCTACCACTTTCCTCACAGATACGCAGTATTTT. Residues: CASSSNGATTFLTDTQYF.

V usage is TRBV4-1 and J usage is TRBJ1-6; D uncertain. The CDR3 has 15 residues. Germline CDR1 reads MGHRA; CDR2 reads YSYEKL. With 3 bases removed from V and 7 bases from J, the gap between germline ends came to 13 bases. CDR3 nucleotides: TGCGCCAGCAGCCAGATCCCGGGCTCAAATTCACCCCTCCACTTT. Protein product: CASSQIPGSNSPLHF.

The CDR3 reads CASSVGGATYEQYF. In nucleotides, the CDR3 is TGTGCCAGCAGCGTTGGGGGCGCGACCTACGAGCAGTACTTC. The gene calls are TRBV9 and TRBJ2-7; the D gene is possibly TRBD1 (6 bases). Germline V lookup: CDR1 SGDLS, CDR2 YYNGEE. Trimming took 2 bases from V and 2 from J, leaving 11 bases between them. The CDR3 length is 14 residues.

CDR3 coding DNA: TGTGCCAGCCTTTGGTATAGCGGGGGTTTAGGGACTGAAGCTTTCTTT. Its protein is CASLWYSGGLGTEAFF. The chain recombines TRBV11-2 with TRBJ1-1, with D maybe TRBD1 (5 bases). The germline CDR1 and CDR2 sequences are SGHAT and FQNNGV. The CDR3 covers 16 residues. Between the trimmed V and J ends, which lost 8 bases and 5 bases, there was a span of 24 bases.

The V gene is TRBV18, the J gene TRBJ2-6; unclear D gene. This CDR3 is built from 16 residues. V lost 3 bases and J lost 0, with 9 bases in between. Looked up from germline, CDR1 is KGHSH and CDR2 is LQKENI. DNA of the CDR3: TGTGCCAGCTCACCCGAAGCGAGCTCTGGGGCCAACGTCCTGACTTTC. Its protein product is CASSPEASSGANVLTF.

With regard to this clone: One end of the junction fails to match germline, which may point to a read error. The CDR3 coding sequence is TGTGCCAGCAGTTTGGCGCAGGGCCAATACGGGCAGTACTTC. Translated, it gives CASSLAQGQYGQYF. The J gene is TRBJ2-7, the V gene TRBV28; a possible D gene is TRBD1 (5 bases). The germline V gene has CDR1 MDHEN and CDR2 SYDVKM. This CDR3 has 14 residues.

The chain has TRBV28 and TRBJ1-4, with TRBD1 matching over 8 bases. The CDR3 sequence is 16 residues long. After removal of 5 bases from V and 3 bases from J, the junction contained 8 bases not matched to a gene. Germline V CDR1 and CDR2: MDHEN, SYDVKM. For the CDR3, the DNA is TGTGCCAGCAGTAGCTTCAGGGGGCATGCTAATGAAAAACTGTTTTTT. As protein: CASSSFRGHANEKLFF.

This clone was counted a few times. This chain joins TRBV7-9 and TRBJ1-5; no clear D gene. The length of the CDR3 is 16 residues. Trimming pared 4 bases from V and 6 bases from J, leaving 19 bases between. The germline CDR1 and CDR2 sequences are SEHNR and FQNEAQ (reference sequence). The chain's CDR3 is CASSSFGLSGVQPQHF. For the CDR3, the DNA is TGTGCCAGCAGCTCCTTTGGGCTCTCGGGTGTTCAGCCCCAGCATTTT. The variable domain in full, with the rest retrieved from reference TRBV7-9 and TRBJ1-5, is DTGVSQNPRHKITKRGQNVTFRCDPISEHNRLYWYRQTLGQGPEFLTYFQNEAQLEKSRLLSDRFSAERPKGSFSTLEIQRTEQGDSAMYLCASSSFGLSGVQPQHFGDGTRLSIL.

The rearrangement joins TRBV21-1 to TRBJ1-4. TRBV21-1 is a pseudogene. CDR3 size: 11 residues. CDR3 sequence: CASGLRSQLFF. CDR3 nucleotide sequence: TGTGCCAGCGGCCTAAGGTCCCAACTGTTTTTT.

The chain is built from TRBV9 and TRBJ2-7; tentatively, D is TRBD2 (7 bases). The germline CDR1 and CDR2 sequences are SGDLS and YYNGEE. The length of the CDR3 is 15 residues. Trimming removed 4 bases at V and 7 bases at J, with 21 bases between. CDR3 amino acids: CASSPHRGGAGEQYF. CDR3 nucleotide sequence: TGTGCCAGCAGCCCCCACCGTGGGGGGGCTGGGGAGCAGTACTTC.

CDR3 in amino acids: CASSPHPDRNNQPQHF. The CDR3, as DNA: TGTGCCAGCAGCCCCCATCCCGACAGAAACAATCAGCCCCAGCATTTT. This rearrangement joins TRBV4-2 to TRBJ1-5; D might be TRBD1 (5 bases). Germline CDR1 reads LGHNA; CDR2 reads YNFKEQ. CDR3 size: 16 residues. Between the trimmed V and J ends, which lost 4 bases and 3 bases, there was a span of 16 bases.

The chain joins TRBV7-8 to TRBJ2-1; D call uncertain. Germline V gene data show CDR1 as SGHVS and CDR2 as FQNEAQ. The CDR3 extends over 13 amino acids. V gave up 1 base and J gave up 2 bases, with 3 bases separating them. The CDR3 reads CASSLGAYNEQFF. DNA for the CDR3: TGTGCCAGCAGCTTAGGGGCCTACAATGAGCAGTTCTTC.

The V call is TRBV10-1, the J call TRBJ2-1; D is ambiguous. This CDR3 is 13 amino acids long. Germline V lookup: CDR1 WNHNN, CDR2 SYGVQD (reference sequence). V lost 10 bases to trimming and J lost 3 bases, with 13 bases between them. CDR3 residues: CATRSTLYNEQFF. CDR3 DNA sequence: TGCGCCACTAGGTCGACCCTCTACAATGAGCAGTTCTTC.

V gene TRBV29-1 combines with J gene TRBJ1-2; tentatively, D is TRBD1 (6 bases). This CDR3 comprises 14 residues. V was pared by 6 bases and J by 0 bases, with 14 bases between. Germline lookup yields CDR1 SQVTM and CDR2 ANQGSEA. In DNA, the CDR3 is TGCAGCGTCGAAAACAGGGCCGCTAACTATGGCTACACCTTC. It is translated as CSVENRAANYGYTF.